This T cell receptor (beta chain) was recorded in a study of shared clonotypes between healthy human individuals. Profiling relied on immunoSEQ multiplex PCR, and the TCRdb table lists in-frame clones only, not all of them. The table has some 650,000 clones, 97% seen once. The CDR3 consists of 12 residues. Looked up from germline, CDR1 is PRHDT and CDR2 is FYEKMQ (reference sequence). The V end lost 6 bases, the J end lost 0 bases, and 5 bases lay between the germline ends. All donors qualified as healthy HIV-negative adults and had experienced no recent acute infections or vaccinations. Into CD45RA+ naive and CD45RA-negative memory subsets, the CD4+ cells were split.

Sequences were obtained from naive CD4+ T cells sorted from blood. Subset of the sample: CD45RA+ positively selected. The rearrangement joins TRBV13 to TRBJ2-5; unclear D gene. This receptor was obtained from a young woman in good health. For the CDR3, the DNA is TGTGCCAGCAGTCTTTACCAAGAGACCCAGTACTTC. Its protein is CASSLYQETQYF.